Listed below are T cell receptor beta chains from one sample, sequenced in a study of T cell clusters in autoimmune cytopenias. One entry per CDR3 protein, without DNA, is what TCRdb gives after re-calling the multiplex PCR reads. The repertoire table contains about 4,500 distinct CDR3 sequences. These data were also filed under a second study, of T cell repertoires in aging, cancer and after chemotherapy.

Sample: peripheral blood. Receptor source: a human donor in good health. The CDR3 runs from the conserved cysteine through the conserved F or W. The order of the fields is J gene, V gene, clone size, CDR3 protein. Clone size is not always given. Where it is, it says once, few, many or a class for expanded clones.

j_gene: TRBJ2-1; v_gene: TRBV12-3/TRBV12-4; abundance: medium-sized; CDR3aa: CASSSVVRVDEQFF
j_gene: TRBJ2-7; v_gene: TRBV5-6; abundance: medium-sized; CDR3aa: CASSLTTGRQYF
j_gene: TRBJ2-1; v_gene: TRBV11-3; abundance: medium-sized; CDR3aa: CASSLVEGGEQFF
j_gene: TRBJ2-3; v_gene: TRBV12-3/TRBV12-4; abundance: medium-sized; CDR3aa: CASSFWTVLGADTQYF
j_gene: TRBJ2-6; v_gene: TRBV20-1; abundance: -; CDR3aa: CSARTRLAGGSGANVLTF
j_gene: TRBJ2-2; v_gene: TRBV6-2/TRBV6-3; abundance: medium-sized; CDR3aa: CASISDRGLGTGELFF
j_gene: TRBJ2-5; v_gene: TRBV5-1; abundance: -; CDR3aa: CASIAEPGGTQYF
j_gene: TRBJ1-4; v_gene: TRBV19; abundance: medium-sized; CDR3aa: CASSQNSGPPGEKLFF
j_gene: TRBJ2-5; v_gene: TRBV6-2/TRBV6-3; abundance: medium-sized; CDR3aa: CASILGGPQETQYF
j_gene: TRBJ1-1; v_gene: TRBV6-5; abundance: medium-sized; CDR3aa: CAIKSPSTEAFF
j_gene: TRBJ2-7; v_gene: TRBV29-1; abundance: -; CDR3aa: CSPGGTGTGGEQYF
j_gene: TRBJ2-1; v_gene: TRBV20-1; abundance: -; CDR3aa: CSARWGNNNEQFF
j_gene: TRBJ2-5; v_gene: TRBV6-5; abundance: -; CDR3aa: CASSYARATQYF
j_gene: TRBJ2-5; v_gene: TRBV5-1; abundance: -; CDR3aa: CASTVAGGYETQYF
j_gene: TRBJ2-2; v_gene: TRBV5-1; abundance: medium-sized; CDR3aa: CASSSYTGGELFF
j_gene: TRBJ2-2; v_gene: TRBV5-5; abundance: medium-sized; CDR3aa: CASSLMTLAGELFF
j_gene: TRBJ2-2; v_gene: TRBV4-2; abundance: -; CDR3aa: CASSPDREGSNTGELFF
j_gene: TRBJ2-2; v_gene: TRBV30; abundance: medium-sized; CDR3aa: CAWGISRNTGELFF
j_gene: TRBJ2-3; v_gene: TRBV29-1; abundance: -; CDR3aa: CSVDLAGVGDTQYF
j_gene: TRBJ2-3; v_gene: TRBV6-4; abundance: medium-sized; CDR3aa: CASSDTGVADTQYF
j_gene: TRBJ1-1; v_gene: TRBV5-5; abundance: medium-sized; CDR3aa: CASSRTVGAEAFF
j_gene: TRBJ2-3; v_gene: TRBV6-4; abundance: medium-sized; CDR3aa: CASSDSEKDTQYF
j_gene: TRBJ2-1; v_gene: TRBV28; abundance: -; CDR3aa: CASSLWAGNEQFF
j_gene: TRBJ2-5; v_gene: TRBV4-2; abundance: -; CDR3aa: CASASGRTSGSVETQYF
j_gene: TRBJ2-3; v_gene: TRBV10-3; abundance: medium-sized; CDR3aa: CAIRDRKRDTDTQYF
j_gene: TRBJ2-1; v_gene: TRBV6-4; abundance: medium-sized; CDR3aa: CASSDSIGDSNEQFF
j_gene: TRBJ1-5; v_gene: TRBV6-5; abundance: medium-sized; CDR3aa: CASSYSWDRGLTSNQPQHF
j_gene: TRBJ2-1; v_gene: TRBV7-2; abundance: -; CDR3aa: CASSLDRLAQQFF
j_gene: TRBJ1-2; v_gene: TRBV7-2; abundance: -; CDR3aa: CASSFRDRSNYGYTF
j_gene: TRBJ1-4; v_gene: TRBV6-1; abundance: medium-sized; CDR3aa: CASSEYTPNEKLFF
j_gene: TRBJ2-6; v_gene: TRBV5-6; abundance: medium-sized; CDR3aa: CASSLEGTGANVLTF
j_gene: TRBJ2-1; v_gene: TRBV7-6; abundance: -; CDR3aa: CASSLRVRGRANEQFF
j_gene: TRBJ2-3; v_gene: TRBV6-2/TRBV6-3; abundance: -; CDR3aa: CASSDLTGGATDTQYF
j_gene: TRBJ1-1; v_gene: TRBV6-2/TRBV6-3; abundance: medium-sized; CDR3aa: CASGGWTEAFF
j_gene: TRBJ1-6; v_gene: TRBV7-6; abundance: medium-sized; CDR3aa: CASSLGDAGGSPLHF
j_gene: TRBJ2-3; v_gene: TRBV18; abundance: medium-sized; CDR3aa: CASSGGSGTGGTDTQYF
j_gene: TRBJ2-3; v_gene: TRBV6-2/TRBV6-3; abundance: medium-sized; CDR3aa: CASSSGDLTVDTQYF
j_gene: TRBJ2-5; v_gene: TRBV20-1; abundance: -; CDR3aa: CSARENGRHQETQYF
j_gene: TRBJ2-2; v_gene: TRBV6-6; abundance: medium-sized; CDR3aa: CASSSGTGELFF
j_gene: TRBJ2-5; v_gene: TRBV25-1; abundance: -; CDR3aa: CASSGPRETQYF